The sequence of this T cell receptor (beta chain) was determined in a study of molecular identifiers for immune sequencing clone quantification. General study points: Identical TCR molecules sharing a barcode could underestimate highly expanded clone sizes.

Investigators produced naive CD8 libraries from approximately 20,000 to 1,000,000 sorted cells, drawing on 10%, 30% or 50% RNA. TCRdb redid the calling of the PCR reads with MiXCR, one entry per CDR3 protein. The repertoire includes just under 650,000 distinct CDR3 sequences, just under 20% of them detected once, and 0.85% to 0.9% sits in the top ten. Concerning this clonotype: The target antigen is unknown. A much bigger clone sits one base away, suggesting this may be a read error.

The material sequenced was naive CD8+ T cells from blood, with Jurkat cell RNA spiked in. This sample's subset: FACS-sorted CD8+CD4-CCR7+CD45RA+ naive T cells. This clonotype was obtained from a human donor in good health. Some libraries in this study had Jurkat cell RNA spiked in.

Here the CDR3 DNA reads TGTGCCGGCAGTCTTGGGACAGCTATAGCCAAAAACATTCAGTACTTC. Its translation: CAGSLGTAIAKNIQYF. The chain recombines TRBV27 with TRBJ2-4; TRBD1 aligns across 7 bases. Germline values: CDR1 MNHEY, CDR2 SMNVEV (reference sequence). There are 16 residues in the CDR3.